This record concerns one T cell receptor (beta chain) sequence. Its antigen is not known. The trim removed 6 bases at V and 1 base at J, leaving 7 bases unmatched. CDR1 and CDR2 from the germline V gene are MNHEY and SVGEGT. The CDR3 is 15 residues long. The authors ran a second PCR of 7 to 11 cycles using a sample-barcoded 5' primer and a J-beta primer mix. TCRdb processed the 5' RACE reads anew with MiXCR; each CDR3 protein has one entry. The table includes 650,000 to 700,000 distinct CDR3 sequences, about a third detected once. These data are taken from a study of blood T cells in healthy people across ages. Study outcomes and limitations: No conclusive comparison of naive versus antigen-experienced cells was possible with unsorted PBMCs.

The J gene is TRBJ2-7, the V gene TRBV6-2 or TRBV6-3, with TRBD1 identical over 9 bases. Sequences were obtained from blood. The sequence was obtained from a woman of 80 years or more in good health. CDR3 region: CASSRPGQGSYEQYF. CDR3 in DNA: TGTGCCAGCAGCCGACCGGGACAGGGATCCTACGAGCAGTACTTC.